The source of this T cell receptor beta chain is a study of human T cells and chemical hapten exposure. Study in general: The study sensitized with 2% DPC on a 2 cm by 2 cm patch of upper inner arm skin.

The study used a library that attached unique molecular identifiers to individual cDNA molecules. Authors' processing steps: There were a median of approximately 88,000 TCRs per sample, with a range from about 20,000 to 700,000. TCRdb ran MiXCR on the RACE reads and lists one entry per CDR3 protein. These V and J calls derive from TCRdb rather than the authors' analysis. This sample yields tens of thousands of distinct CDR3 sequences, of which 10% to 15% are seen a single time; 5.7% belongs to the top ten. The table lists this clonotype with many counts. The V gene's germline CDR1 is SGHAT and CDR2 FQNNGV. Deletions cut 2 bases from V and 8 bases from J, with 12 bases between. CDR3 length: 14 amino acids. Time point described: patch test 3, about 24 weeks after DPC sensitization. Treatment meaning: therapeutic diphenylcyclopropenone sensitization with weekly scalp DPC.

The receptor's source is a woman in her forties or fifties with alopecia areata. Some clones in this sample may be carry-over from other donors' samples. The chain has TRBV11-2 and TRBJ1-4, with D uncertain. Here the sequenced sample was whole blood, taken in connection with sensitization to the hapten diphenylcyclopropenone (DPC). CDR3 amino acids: CASSLNFFREKLFF. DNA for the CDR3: TGTGCCAGCAGCTTAAACTTCTTTCGGGAAAAACTGTTTTTT.